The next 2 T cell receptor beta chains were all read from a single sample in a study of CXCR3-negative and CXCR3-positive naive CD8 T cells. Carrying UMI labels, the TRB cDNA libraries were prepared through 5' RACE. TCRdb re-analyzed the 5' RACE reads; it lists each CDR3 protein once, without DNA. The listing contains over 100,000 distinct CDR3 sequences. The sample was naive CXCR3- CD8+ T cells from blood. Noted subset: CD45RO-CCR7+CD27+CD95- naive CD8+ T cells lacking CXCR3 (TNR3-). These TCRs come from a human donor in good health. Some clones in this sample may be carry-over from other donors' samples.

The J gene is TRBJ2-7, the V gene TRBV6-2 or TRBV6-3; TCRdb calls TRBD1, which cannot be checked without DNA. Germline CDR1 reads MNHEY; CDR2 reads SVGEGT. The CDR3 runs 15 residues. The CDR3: CASSQPRDNTYEQYF.

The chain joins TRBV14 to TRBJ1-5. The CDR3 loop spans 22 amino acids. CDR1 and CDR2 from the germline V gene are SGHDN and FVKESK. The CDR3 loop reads CASSQAGGEGGHRNYSNQPQHF. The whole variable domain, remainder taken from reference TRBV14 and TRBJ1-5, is EAGVTQFPSHSVIEKGQTVTLRCDPISGHDNLYWYRRVMGKEIKFLLHFVKESKQDESGMPNNRFLAERTGGTYSTLKVQPAELEDSGVYFCASSQAGGEGGHRNYSNQPQHFGDGTRLSIL.